Presented here are 8 T cell receptor beta chains from one specimen sequenced in a study of shared clonotypes between healthy human individuals. Naivety among CD8 cells was defined by CD45RO negativity and positive CCR7 selection, thereby excluding terminally differentiated effector memory CD45RA+ cells. Assay used: immunoSEQ multiplex PCR; TCRdb lists only in-frame clones, some missing. The table includes 2 million to 2.5 million clones, about 92% detected once. The sample was naive CD8+ T cells from PBMCs. The receptors shown here come from a man between 18 and 29 years old in good health. Some clones in this sample may be carry-over from other donors' samples.

The chain carries TRBV2 and TRBJ2-3, with 7 bases aligning to TRBD1. The CDR3 length is 15 residues. CDR1 is SNHLY, CDR2 FYNNEI, per germline. The V and J ends lost 6 bases and 5 bases, in that order; junction bases with no gene match: 11. CDR3 residues: CASSSPTGKVDTQYF. In DNA form, the CDR3 reads TGTGCCAGCAGCTCGCCGACAGGGAAGGTAGATACGCAGTATTTT.

The rearrangement joins TRBV7-6 to TRBJ1-3, with D maybe TRBD1 (6 bases). The length of the CDR3 is 14 residues. Germline CDR1 is SGHVS and CDR2 is FNYEAQ. V dropped 4 bases and J dropped 4 bases, with 11 bases sitting between them. The CDR3 is CASSSGGIGNTIYF. The DNA for the CDR3 is TGTGCCAGCAGCTCCGGGGGCATCGGAAACACCATATATTTT.

The rearrangement joins TRBV2 to TRBJ2-1; 16 bases align to TRBD2. V dropped 0 bases and J dropped 3; count of bases not matched to a gene: 11. CDR1 and CDR2 from the germline V gene are SNHLY and FYNNEI. The CDR3 runs 21 residues. For the CDR3, the DNA is TGTGCCAGCAGTGAAGCGTGGAGGGGGACTAGCGGGAGGGCGCTCTACAATGAGCAGTTCTTC. This gives the protein CASSEAWRGTSGRALYNEQFF.

The chain employs TRBV6-6 and TRBJ1-5; D remains ambiguous. Germline CDR1 MNHNY, CDR2 SVGAGI (reference sequence). The CDR3 is made up of 13 amino acids. Trimming stripped 0 bases from V and 7 bases from J, with 7 bases between. The DNA of the CDR3 is TGTGCCAGCAGTTACTCGATAGTACAGCCCCAGCATTTT. This translates into CASSYSIVQPQHF.

V and J are TRBV2 and TRBJ1-1; D possibly corresponds to TRBD1 (5 bases). V lost 6 bases and J 5 bases, leaving 10 bases between the germline ends. The CDR3 extends over 12 amino acids. From germline, CDR1 is SNHLY and CDR2 FYNNEI. Here the CDR3 DNA reads TGTGCCAGCAGACCGGGGGGGACTGAAGCTTTCTTT. It specifies CASRPGGTEAFF.

V and J are TRBV5-6 and TRBJ2-7, with 12 positions matching TRBD2. Germline V CDR1 and CDR2: SGHDT, YYEEEE. The CDR3 sequence is 16 residues long. J was trimmed by 3 bases and V by 4 bases; bases with no gene match: 8. The CDR3 reads CASSRPWTSGIYEQYF. The CDR3 coding sequence is TGTGCCAGCAGCCGACCCTGGACTAGCGGGATCTACGAGCAGTACTTC.

This clone was counted once. The chain recombines TRBV2 with TRBJ2-7; 8 bases line up with TRBD1. V was pared by 4 bases and J by 3 bases, with 5 bases of the junction left unmatched. CDR3 length equals 14 residues. CDR1 SNHLY and CDR2 FYNNEI come from the germline V gene. This chain's CDR3 is CASSAYRGNYEQYF. The CDR3 DNA follows: TGTGCCAGCAGTGCCTACAGGGGGAACTACGAGCAGTACTTC.

The gene calls are TRBV9 and TRBJ1-5; D is ambiguous. Trimming removed 2 bases at V and 6 bases at J, with 12 bases between. CDR1 is SGDLS and CDR2 is YYNGEE in the germline V gene. The CDR3 runs to 14 residues. CDR3 sequence reads: CASSVAGEGQPQHF. The CDR3 bases are TGTGCCAGCAGCGTTGCCGGGGAGGGTCAGCCCCAGCATTTT.